These 28 T cell receptor beta chains share one sample of origin, sequenced in a study of metastatic and nonmetastatic thyroid tumors. Treatment of any kind had been given to no patient before thyroid surgery. TCRdb re-called clones from the PCR reads using MiXCR. The sample yields around 22,000 clones, approximately 23% seen once. Material: tumor tissue. These receptor sequences come from a female donor with papillary thyroid cancer or a benign thyroid nodule (not recorded which). Some clones in this sample may be carry-over from other donors' samples.

This clone appeared a few times. The genes are TRBV2 and TRBJ1-6; D is unresolved. The CDR3 runs to 11 residues. The germline gives CDR1 SNHLY, CDR2 FYNNEI. Trimming took 8 bases from V and 13 from J, leaving 12 bases between them. The CDR3 here is CASSRVAPLHF. CDR3 bases: TGTGCCAGCTCACGGGTCGCGCCCCTCCACTTT. Full variable domain (remainder filled in from reference TRBV2 and TRBJ1-6): EPEVTQTPSHQVTQMGQEVILRCVPISNHLYFYWYRQILGQKVEFLVSFYNNEISEKSEIFDDQFSVERPDGSNFTLKIRSTKLEDSAMYFCASSRVAPLHFGNGTRLTVT.

The sample holds many counts of this clone. CDR3 DNA: TGCAGTGCTAGAGGCCCCGAAAACTATGGCTACACCTTC. This gives the protein CSARGPENYGYTF. The chain joins TRBV20-1 to TRBJ1-2; D not resolved. Trimming stripped 1 base from V and 2 bases from J, with 8 bases between. The CDR3 length is 13 residues. Germline CDR1 and CDR2: DFQATT and SNEGSKA (reference sequence).

At least ten counts were recorded for this clone. The chain employs TRBV19 and TRBJ1-6; D is perhaps TRBD1 (5 bases). The CDR3 totals 13 residues. Germline V gives CDR1 LNHDA, CDR2 SQIVND (reference sequence). The V end was cut by 5 bases, the J end by 10 bases, with 12 bases between. The CDR3 DNA is TGTGCCAGTAGTCCCGGGACGTCCTCACCCCTCCACTTT. As protein: CASSPGTSSPLHF. Based on the CDR3 plus reference TRBV19 and TRBJ1-6, the full variable domain is DGGITQSPKYLFRKEGQNVTLSCEQNLNHDAMYWYRQDPGQGLRLIYYSQIVNDFQKGDIAEGYSVSREKKESFPLTVTSAQKNPTAFYLCASSPGTSSPLHFGNGTRLTVT.

The sample holds a few counts of this clone. The junction differs from germline at one of its ends, possibly a read error. The V gene is TRBV24-1, the J gene TRBJ1-6, with 9 positions matching TRBD1. CDR1 and CDR2 from the germline V gene are KGHDR and SFDVKD. The CDR3 runs to 13 residues. This chain's CDR3 is CATRDRGDSPLHF. The CDR3 coding sequence is TGTGCCACCAGGGACAGGGGAGATTCACCCCTCCACTTC.

The sample holds a few counts of this clone. The gene calls are TRBV6-4 and TRBJ2-2; no clear D. V was clipped by 3 bases and J by 5 bases, with 10 bases between them. The V gene's germline CDR1 is MRHNA and CDR2 SNTAGT. This CDR3 is built from 14 residues. CDR3 in DNA: TGTGCCAGCAGTGATGACTCGACGACCGGGGAGCTGTTTTTT. Translation gives CASSDDSTTGELFF.

The J gene is TRBJ1-1, the V gene TRBV4-2; no clear D gene. CDR3 length equals 14 residues. The ends were cut back, 0 bases at V and 5 bases at J, with 10 bases in the middle. The germline gives CDR1 LGHNA, CDR2 YNFKEQ. Here the CDR3 DNA reads TGTGCCAGCAGCCAAGATCTCTCGCCTACTGAAGCTTTCTTT. Its translation is CASSQDLSPTEAFF.

This clone has only a few counts. V and J are TRBV19 and TRBJ2-7, with D hard to call. The germline V gene has CDR1 LNHDA and CDR2 SQIVND (reference sequence). The CDR3 has 12 residues. Trimming removed 5 bases from V and 2 bases from J, with 7 bases in between. The CDR3, as DNA: TGTGCCAGTAGTGAGTATCCCTACGAGCAGTACTTC. It is translated as CASSEYPYEQYF.

This clone was detected a few times. This chain uses TRBV6-5 with TRBJ2-1; D may be TRBD1 or TRBD2 (5 bases each). The V and J ends lost 0 bases and 5 bases respectively, with 8 bases between them. CDR1 is MNHEY and CDR2 is SVGAGI in the germline V gene. The CDR3 extends over 14 amino acids. Here the CDR3 reads CASSYSRGNNEQFF. Written as DNA, the CDR3 is TGTGCCAGCAGTTACTCGAGGGGAAACAATGAGCAGTTCTTC.

Comments on this clone: Relative to the germline gene, one junction end is altered; a read error may explain this. The same CDR3 can be traced to other DNA sequences in this sample. The rearrangement uses TRBV20-1 and TRBJ2-5; 11 bases map to TRBD2. This CDR3 contains 16 residues. Looked up from germline, CDR1 is DFQATT and CDR2 is SNEGSKA (reference sequence). The CDR3 bases are TGCAGTGCGTTCGCTCTAGCGGGAGGAGGTCGAGAGACGCAGTACTTC. Translating it yields CSAFALAGGGRETQYF.

The V call is TRBV11-3, the J call TRBJ1-1, with D unresolved. V lost 1 base, J lost 3 bases, and 6 bases lay in between. This CDR3 is 13 amino acids long. The germline CDR1 and CDR2 sequences are SGHNT and YENEEA. This chain's CDR3 is CASSLGRDTEAFF. Here the CDR3 DNA reads TGTGCCAGCAGCTTAGGTCGGGACACTGAAGCTTTCTTT.

The V and J genes are TRBV14 and TRBJ2-1, with a tentative D call TRBD1 (5 bases). Germline V gene data show CDR1 as SGHDN and CDR2 as FVKESK. There are 16 residues in the CDR3. Trimming shortened V by 2 bases and J by 5 bases, and 16 bases separated the two germline ends. DNA for the CDR3: TGTGCCAGCAGCCAAATAGGGCAGGGCAGGCACAATGAGCAGTTCTTC. This translates into CASSQIGQGRHNEQFF.

Within the sample, this clone is medium-sized. The rearrangement joins TRBV20-1 to TRBJ2-3; D might be TRBD1 (5 bases). This CDR3 comprises 16 residues. V was shortened by 0 bases and J by 0 bases, with 13 bases between the two germline ends. Germline V gene lookup returns CDR1 DFQATT and CDR2 SNEGSKA (reference sequence). CDR3 nucleotide sequence: TGCAGTGCTAGAGATCCGAGACAGTCCAGCACAGATACGCAGTATTTT. This gives the protein CSARDPRQSSTDTQYF.

J is TRBJ1-2 and V is TRBV20-1, with D possibly TRBD1 on 5 matching bases. V lost 6 bases to trimming and J lost 4 bases, with 18 bases between them. Germline V gene sequence: CDR1 DFQATT, CDR2 SNEGSKA (reference sequence). The CDR3 runs to 14 residues. DNA of the CDR3: TGCAGTGCCCCGAAGGTCGACAGACTCTATGGCTACACCTTC. It codes for CSAPKVDRLYGYTF.

This clone was seen many times. The chain joins TRBV15 to TRBJ2-1; D tentatively reads TRBD1 or TRBD2 (5 bases each). From germline, CDR1 is LNHNV and CDR2 YYDKDF (reference sequence). Trimming cost V 0 bases and J 4 bases, with 13 bases left between them. CDR3 length: 16 amino acids. The CDR3 nucleotides read TGTGCCACCAGCAGAGATCGGGACCCAGCTTACAATGAGCAGTTCTTC. Translating gives CATSRDRDPAYNEQFF.

The chain couples TRBV7-8 to TRBJ1-2; no definite D call. V was shortened by 6 bases and J by 8 bases, with 16 bases between the two germline ends. Germline loops: CDR1 SGHVS, CDR2 FQNEAQ. This CDR3 region has 13 residues. The CDR3 here is CASSQNRHNGYTF. The CDR3 DNA sequence: TGTGCCAGCAGTCAAAACCGACATAACGGCTACACCTTC.

The chain carries TRBV5-1 and TRBJ1-2; D gene ambiguous. This CDR3 contains 14 residues. Trimming shortened V by 6 bases and J by 4 bases, and 16 bases separated the two germline ends. Germline lookup yields CDR1 SGHRS and CDR2 YFSETQ. Here the CDR3 DNA reads TGCGCCAGCAACCTAGAAGGTTCGGGCTATGGCTACACCTTC. Translated: CASNLEGSGYGYTF.

The V gene is TRBV20-1, the J gene TRBJ1-1; weak D call: TRBD1 (5 bases). Germline CDR1 DFQATT, CDR2 SNEGSKA (reference sequence). This CDR3 contains 14 residues. Trimming removed 4 bases at V and 2 bases at J, with 14 bases between. The CDR3 loop reads CSATDGGENTEAFF. In DNA, the CDR3 is TGCAGTGCTACGGACGGGGGAGAAAACACTGAAGCTTTCTTT.

This clone was recorded a few times. The chain employs TRBV12-3 or TRBV12-4 and TRBJ1-2; D possibly corresponds to TRBD1 (5 bases). V gave up 4 bases and J gave up 5 bases, with 17 bases separating them. The CDR3 consists of 15 residues. The CDR3 here is CASSSRGTGGYGYTF. The CDR3 DNA follows: TGTGCCAGCAGTTCCCGGGGGACGGGGGGATATGGCTACACCTTC.

The chain joins TRBV6-1 to TRBJ1-2; TRBD1 matches 7 bases. With V trimmed by 6 bases and J by 8 bases, 9 bases remained unmatched. This CDR3 is built from 13 residues. The V gene's germline CDR1 is MNHNS and CDR2 SASEGT. The CDR3 DNA reads as TGTGCCAGCAGCCCGACAGGGAACGAGGGCTACACCTTC. Encoded protein: CASSPTGNEGYTF.

This clone was seen only once. The rearrangement links TRBV30 to TRBJ2-1, with 13 bases aligning to TRBD2. The CDR3 is 16 residues long. Germline values: CDR1 GTSNPN, CDR2 SVGIG (reference sequence). The trim removed 2 bases at V and 8 bases at J, leaving 9 bases unmatched. The CDR3: CAWSHGTSGKFDEQFF. The CDR3 DNA is TGTGCCTGGAGTCATGGGACTAGCGGGAAGTTCGATGAGCAGTTCTTC. The variable domain in full, with the rest retrieved from reference TRBV30 and TRBJ2-1, is SQTIHQWPATLVQPVGSPLSLECTVEGTSNPNLYWYRQAAGRGLQLLFYSVGIGQISSEVPQNLSASRPQDRQFILSSKKLLLSDSGFYLCAWSHGTSGKFDEQFFGPGTRLTVL.

This clone was picked up one time. The V gene is TRBV19, the J gene TRBJ1-5, with D possibly matching TRBD1 (5 bases). CDR1 is LNHDA and CDR2 is SQIVND in the germline V gene (reference sequence). This CDR3 contains 16 residues. The CDR3 bases are TGTGCGACGAATTCCCGGGGACCTCAGTCAGAACAGCCCCAGCATTTT. Encoded protein: CATNSRGPQSEQPQHF.

This sequence joins TRBV11-2 and TRBJ2-1; D remains unclear. CDR3 length equals 15 residues. CDR1 and CDR2 from the germline V gene are SGHAT and FQNNGV. V was shortened by 5 bases and J by 0 bases, with 11 bases between the two germline ends. The CDR3 region has the DNA TGTGCCAGCAGCCCCGGACGGATCTCCTACAATGAGCAGTTCTTC. Its translation: CASSPGRISYNEQFF. The full variable domain, rest sourced from reference TRBV11-2 and TRBJ2-1, is EAGVAQSPRYKIIEKRQSVAFWCNPISGHATLYWYQQILGQGPKLLIQFQNNGVVDDSQLPKDRFSAERLKGVDSTLKIQPAKLEDSAVYLCASSPGRISYNEQFFGPGTRLTVL.

In its sample, this clone is medium-sized. CDR3 in DNA: TGTGCCAGCAGCTTAGTTCGGACAGGGGGCGCCGAGCAGTACTTC. Translating gives CASSLVRTGGAEQYF. The rearrangement links TRBV11-2 to TRBJ2-7, with 11 bases fitting TRBD1. V lost 1 base and J lost 6; bases outside the gene matches: 5. The CDR3 has 15 amino acids. The germline CDR1 and CDR2 sequences are SGHAT and FQNNGV. The variable domain in full, completed from reference TRBV11-2 and TRBJ2-7, reads EAGVAQSPRYKIIEKRQSVAFWCNPISGHATLYWYQQILGQGPKLLIQFQNNGVVDDSQLPKDRFSAERLKGVDSTLKIQPAKLEDSAVYLCASSLVRTGGAEQYFGPGTRLTVT.

V is TRBV2 and J is TRBJ2-7; 7 bases fit TRBD1. Germline-derived CDR1 and CDR2 are SNHLY and FYNNEI. The V gene end was trimmed by 8 bases and the J gene end by 0 bases; junction bases not matched to a gene: 10. The CDR3 is made up of 15 amino acids. DNA for the CDR3: TGTGCCAGCCTTTTTGGACAGGCGAGCTCCTACGAGCAGTACTTC. Protein sequence: CASLFGQASSYEQYF.

This chain connects TRBV7-2 to TRBJ2-1; the match to TRBD2 covers 15 bases. J was trimmed by 7 bases and V by 3 bases; bases with no gene match: 13. The V gene's germline CDR1 is SGHTA and CDR2 FQGNSA. This CDR3 comprises 19 residues. The CDR3 DNA is TGTGCCAGCAGCTTCGGAGGGACTAGCGGGGGGTTGGCGTATAATGAGCAGTTCTTC. Its protein is CASSFGGTSGGLAYNEQFF. The whole variable domain, remainder taken from reference TRBV7-2 and TRBJ2-1, is GAGVSQSPSNKVTEKGKDVELRCDPISGHTALYWYRQSLGQGLEFLIYFQGNSAPDKSGLPSDRFSAERTGGSVSTLTIQRTQQEDSAVYLCASSFGGTSGGLAYNEQFFGPGTRLTVL.

This clone was detected ten times or more. The CDR3: CASSYRQGAGGYTF. The CDR3 region has the DNA TGTGCCAGCAGTTATAGACAGGGGGCCGGAGGCTACACCTTC. The rearrangement uses TRBV6-5 and TRBJ1-2; 10 nucleotides agree with TRBD1. The ends lost 3 bases at V and 8 bases at J; junction bases unmatched: 6. This CDR3 is 14 amino acids long. Per germline, CDR1 MNHEY and CDR2 SVGAGI.

This chain connects TRBV20-1 to TRBJ2-7; 7 bases map to TRBD1. Germline lookup yields CDR1 DFQATT and CDR2 SNEGSKA (reference sequence). J lost 0 bases, V lost 2 bases, and 4 bases had no gene match. This CDR3 has 14 residues. CDR3 sequence: CSARPRQGSYEQYF. CDR3 coding DNA: TGCAGTGCTAGACCAAGACAGGGCTCCTACGAGCAGTACTTC.

The chain has TRBV20-1 and TRBJ2-7; D possibly corresponds to TRBD1 (6 bases). The CDR3 totals 13 residues. The V and J ends lost 0 bases and 6 bases respectively, with 12 bases between them. Germline-derived CDR1 and CDR2 are DFQATT and SNEGSKA (reference sequence). CDR3 loop: CSAREQGTGEQYF. The CDR3 DNA is TGCAGTGCTAGAGAACAGGGTACCGGCGAGCAGTACTTC.